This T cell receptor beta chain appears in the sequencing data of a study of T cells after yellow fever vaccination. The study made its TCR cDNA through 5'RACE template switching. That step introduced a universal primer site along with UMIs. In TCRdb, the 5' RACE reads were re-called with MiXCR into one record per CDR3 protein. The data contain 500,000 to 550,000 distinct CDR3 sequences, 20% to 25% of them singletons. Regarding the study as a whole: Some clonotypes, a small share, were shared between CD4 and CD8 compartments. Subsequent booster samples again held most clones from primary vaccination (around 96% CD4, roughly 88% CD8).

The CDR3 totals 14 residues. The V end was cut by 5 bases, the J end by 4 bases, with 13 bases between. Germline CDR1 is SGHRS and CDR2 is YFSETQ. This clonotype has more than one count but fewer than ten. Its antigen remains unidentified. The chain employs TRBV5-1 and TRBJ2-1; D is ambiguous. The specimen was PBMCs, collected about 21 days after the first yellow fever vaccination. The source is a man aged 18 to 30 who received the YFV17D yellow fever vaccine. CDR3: CASSPVSGYNEQFF. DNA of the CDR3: TGCGCCAGCAGTCCCGTATCGGGTTACAATGAGCAGTTCTTC.